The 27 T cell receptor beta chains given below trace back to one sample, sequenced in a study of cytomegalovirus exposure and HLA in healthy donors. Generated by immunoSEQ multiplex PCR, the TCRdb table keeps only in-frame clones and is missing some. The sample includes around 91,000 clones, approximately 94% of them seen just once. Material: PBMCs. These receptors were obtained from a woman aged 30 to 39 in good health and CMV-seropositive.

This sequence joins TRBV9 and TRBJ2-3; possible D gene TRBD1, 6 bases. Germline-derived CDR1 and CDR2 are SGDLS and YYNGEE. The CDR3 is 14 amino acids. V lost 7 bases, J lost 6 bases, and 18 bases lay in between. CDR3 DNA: TGTGCCAGCTCCCAGGGACAAAAGAGGGATACGCAGTATTTT. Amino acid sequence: CASSQGQKRDTQYF.

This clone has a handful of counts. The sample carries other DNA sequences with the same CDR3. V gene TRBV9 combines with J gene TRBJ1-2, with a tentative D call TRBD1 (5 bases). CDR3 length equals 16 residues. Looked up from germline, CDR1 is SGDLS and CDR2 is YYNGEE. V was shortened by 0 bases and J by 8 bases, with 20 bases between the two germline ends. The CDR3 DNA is TGTGCCAGCAGCGTAGAAGGGAGGGGATCTGCGGGGGGCTACACCTTC. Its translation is CASSVEGRGSAGGYTF. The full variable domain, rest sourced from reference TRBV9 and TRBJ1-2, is DSGVTQTPKHLITATGQRVTLRCSPRSGDLSVYWYQQSLDQGLQFLIQYYNGEERAKGNILERFSAQQFPDLHSELNLSSLELGDSALYFCASSVEGRGSAGGYTFGSGTRLTVV.

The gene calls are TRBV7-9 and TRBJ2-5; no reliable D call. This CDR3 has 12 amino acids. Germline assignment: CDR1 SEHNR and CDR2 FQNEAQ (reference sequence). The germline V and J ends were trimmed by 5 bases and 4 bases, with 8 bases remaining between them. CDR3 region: CASSRTRETQYF. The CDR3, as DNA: TGTGCCAGCAGCCGCACTCGAGAGACCCAGTACTTC.

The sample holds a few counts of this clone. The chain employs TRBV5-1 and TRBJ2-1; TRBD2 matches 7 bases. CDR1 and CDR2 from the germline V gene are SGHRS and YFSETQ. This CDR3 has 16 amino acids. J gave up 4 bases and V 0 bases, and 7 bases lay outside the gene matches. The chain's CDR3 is CASSLGPSGTYNEQFF. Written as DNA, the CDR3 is TGCGCCAGCAGCTTGGGACCTAGCGGAACATACAATGAGCAGTTCTTC.

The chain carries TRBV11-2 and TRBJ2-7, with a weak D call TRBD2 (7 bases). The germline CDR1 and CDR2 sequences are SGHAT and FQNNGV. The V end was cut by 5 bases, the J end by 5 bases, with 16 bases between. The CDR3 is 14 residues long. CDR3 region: CASSPPAGAHEQYF. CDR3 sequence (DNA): TGTGCCAGCAGCCCCCCCGCGGGGGCCCACGAGCAGTACTTC. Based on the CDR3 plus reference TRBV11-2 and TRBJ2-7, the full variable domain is EAGVAQSPRYKIIEKRQSVAFWCNPISGHATLYWYQQILGQGPKLLIQFQNNGVVDDSQLPKDRFSAERLKGVDSTLKIQPAKLEDSAVYLCASSPPAGAHEQYFGPGTRLTVT.

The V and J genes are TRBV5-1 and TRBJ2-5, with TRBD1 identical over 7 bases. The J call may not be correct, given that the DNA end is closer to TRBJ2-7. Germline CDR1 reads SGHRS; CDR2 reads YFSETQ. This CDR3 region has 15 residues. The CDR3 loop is CASSSGMTGPYEQYF. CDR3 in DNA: TGCGCCAGCAGCTCCGGGATGACAGGGCCGTACGAGCAGTACTTC.

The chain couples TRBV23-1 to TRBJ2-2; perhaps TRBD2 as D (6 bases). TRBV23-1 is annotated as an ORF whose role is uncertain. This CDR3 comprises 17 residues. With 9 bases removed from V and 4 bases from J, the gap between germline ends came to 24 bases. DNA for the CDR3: TGCGCCAGTCCCGTCCGTGCGGGTGGGGGAGGCACCGGGGAGCTGTTTTTT. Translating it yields CASPVRAGGGGTGELFF.

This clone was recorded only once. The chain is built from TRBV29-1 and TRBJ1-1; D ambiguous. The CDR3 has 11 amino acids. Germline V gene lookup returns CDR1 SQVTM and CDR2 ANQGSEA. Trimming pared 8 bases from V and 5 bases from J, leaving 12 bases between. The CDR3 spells CSSSAGTEAFF. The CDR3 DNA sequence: TGCAGCTCAAGCGCGGGTACTGAAGCTTTCTTT.

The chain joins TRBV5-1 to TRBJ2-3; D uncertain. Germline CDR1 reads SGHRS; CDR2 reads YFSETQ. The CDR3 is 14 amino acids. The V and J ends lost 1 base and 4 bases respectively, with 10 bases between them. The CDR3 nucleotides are TGCGCCAGCAGCTTGCCTAGGCAGCCAGATACGCAGTATTTT. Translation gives CASSLPRQPDTQYF.

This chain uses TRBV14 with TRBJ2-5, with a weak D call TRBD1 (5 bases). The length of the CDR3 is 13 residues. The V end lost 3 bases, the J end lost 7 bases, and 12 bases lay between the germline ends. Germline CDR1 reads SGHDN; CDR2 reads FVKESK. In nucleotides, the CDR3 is TGTGCCAGCAGCCATGGGGAAAGGGGGACCCAGTACTTC. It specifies CASSHGERGTQYF.

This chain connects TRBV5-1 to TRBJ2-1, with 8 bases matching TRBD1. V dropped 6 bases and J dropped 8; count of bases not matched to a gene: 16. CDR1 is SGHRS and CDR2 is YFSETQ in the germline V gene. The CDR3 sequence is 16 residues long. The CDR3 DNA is TGCGCCAGCATTCCAGGGGGCAGGAATCGTGCGGATGAGCAGTTCTTC. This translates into CASIPGGRNRADEQFF.

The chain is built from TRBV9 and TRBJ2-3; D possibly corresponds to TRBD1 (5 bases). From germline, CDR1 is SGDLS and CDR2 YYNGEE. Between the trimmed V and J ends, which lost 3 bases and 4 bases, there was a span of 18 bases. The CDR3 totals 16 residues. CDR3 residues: CASSGEPGGHADTQYF. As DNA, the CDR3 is TGTGCCAGCAGCGGAGAACCGGGCGGACATGCAGATACGCAGTATTTT.

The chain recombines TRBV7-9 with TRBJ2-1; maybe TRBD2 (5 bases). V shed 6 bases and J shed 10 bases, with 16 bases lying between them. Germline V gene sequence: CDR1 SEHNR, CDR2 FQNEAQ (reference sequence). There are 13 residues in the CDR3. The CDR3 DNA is TGTGCCAGCAGGGCCTTAACTAGGCAAGAGCAGTTCTTC. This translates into CASRALTRQEQFF.

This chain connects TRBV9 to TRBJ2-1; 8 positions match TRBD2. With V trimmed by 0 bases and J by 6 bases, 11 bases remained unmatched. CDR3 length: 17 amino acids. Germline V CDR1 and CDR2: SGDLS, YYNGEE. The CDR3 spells CASSVAGGAGAGNEQFF. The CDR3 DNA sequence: TGTGCCAGCAGCGTAGCTGGGGGAGCGGGAGCGGGCAATGAGCAGTTCTTC. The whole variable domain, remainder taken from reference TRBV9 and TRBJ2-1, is DSGVTQTPKHLITATGQRVTLRCSPRSGDLSVYWYQQSLDQGLQFLIQYYNGEERAKGNILERFSAQQFPDLHSELNLSSLELGDSALYFCASSVAGGAGAGNEQFFGPGTRLTVL.

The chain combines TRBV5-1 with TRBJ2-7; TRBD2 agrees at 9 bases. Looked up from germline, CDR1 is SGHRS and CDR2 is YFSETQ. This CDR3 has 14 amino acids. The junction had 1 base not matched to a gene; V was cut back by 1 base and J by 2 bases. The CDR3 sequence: CASSLSSGAYEQYF. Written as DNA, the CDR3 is TGCGCCAGCAGCTTGTCTAGCGGGGCCTACGAGCAGTACTTC.

In DNA form, the CDR3 reads TGCAGTGCACGACACGTCAATGAGCAGTTCTTC. Translating gives CSARHVNEQFF. The chain joins TRBV20-1 to TRBJ2-1, with unresolved D. The CDR3 spans 11 residues. CDR1 and CDR2 (germline): DFQATT, SNEGSKA (reference sequence). Trimming cost V 6 bases and J 6 bases, with 9 bases left between them.

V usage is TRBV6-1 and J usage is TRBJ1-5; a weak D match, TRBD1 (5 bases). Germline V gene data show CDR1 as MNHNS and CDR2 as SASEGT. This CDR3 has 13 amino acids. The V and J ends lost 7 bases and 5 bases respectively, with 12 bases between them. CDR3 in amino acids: CASTRGDHQPQHF. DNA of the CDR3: TGTGCCAGCACACGGGGGGACCATCAGCCCCAGCATTTT.

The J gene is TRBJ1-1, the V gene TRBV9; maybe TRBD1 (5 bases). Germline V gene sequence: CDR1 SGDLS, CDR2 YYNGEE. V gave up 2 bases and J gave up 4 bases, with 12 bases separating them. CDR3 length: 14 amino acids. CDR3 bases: TGTGCCAGCAGCGTCACCGGGGGTACCACTGAAGCTTTCTTT. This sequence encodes CASSVTGGTTEAFF.

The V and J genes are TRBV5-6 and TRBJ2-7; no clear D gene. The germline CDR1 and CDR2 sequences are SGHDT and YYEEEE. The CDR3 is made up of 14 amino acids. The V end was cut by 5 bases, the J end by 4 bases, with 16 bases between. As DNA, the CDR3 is TGTGCCAGCAGTTCTGGGCCTACCGGATACGAGCAGTACTTC. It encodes CASSSGPTGYEQYF. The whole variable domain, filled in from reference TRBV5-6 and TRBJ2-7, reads DAGVTQSPTHLIKTRGQQVTLRCSPKSGHDTVSWYQQALGQGPQFIFQYYEEEERQRGNFPDRFSGHQFPNYSSELNVNALLLGDSALYLCASSSGPTGYEQYFGPGTRLTVT.

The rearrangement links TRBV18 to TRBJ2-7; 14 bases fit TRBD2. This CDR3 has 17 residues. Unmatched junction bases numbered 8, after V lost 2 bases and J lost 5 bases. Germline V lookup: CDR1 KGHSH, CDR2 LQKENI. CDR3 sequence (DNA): TGTGCCAGCTCACCAACCCGGACTAGCGGGAGGAGGAACGAGCAGTACTTC. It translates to CASSPTRTSGRRNEQYF.

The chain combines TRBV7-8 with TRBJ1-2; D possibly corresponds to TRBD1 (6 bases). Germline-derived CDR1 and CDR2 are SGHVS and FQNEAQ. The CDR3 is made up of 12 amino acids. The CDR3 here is CVSGETNYGYTF. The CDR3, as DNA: TGTGTTTCAGGGGAAACTAACTATGGCTACACCTTC.

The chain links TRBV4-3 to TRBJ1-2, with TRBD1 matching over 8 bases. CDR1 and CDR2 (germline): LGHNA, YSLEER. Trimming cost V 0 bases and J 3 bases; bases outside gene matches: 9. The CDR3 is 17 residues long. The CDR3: CASSQEWGTGQYYGYTF. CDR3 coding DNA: TGCGCCAGCAGCCAAGAATGGGGGACAGGACAATACTATGGCTACACCTTC.

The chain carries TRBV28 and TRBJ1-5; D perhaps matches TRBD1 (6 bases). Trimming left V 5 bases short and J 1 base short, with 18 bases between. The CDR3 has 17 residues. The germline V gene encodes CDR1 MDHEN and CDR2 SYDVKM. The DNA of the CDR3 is TGTGCCAGCAGTCCCAACCACAGGGATGGAAGCAATCAGCCCCAGCATTTT. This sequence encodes CASSPNHRDGSNQPQHF.

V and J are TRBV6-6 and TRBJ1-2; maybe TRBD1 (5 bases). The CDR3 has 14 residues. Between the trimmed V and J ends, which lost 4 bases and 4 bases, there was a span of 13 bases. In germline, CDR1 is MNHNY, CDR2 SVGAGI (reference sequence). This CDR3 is CASSFAGQSYGYTF. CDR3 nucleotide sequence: TGTGCCAGCAGTTTCGCAGGGCAATCCTATGGCTACACCTTC.

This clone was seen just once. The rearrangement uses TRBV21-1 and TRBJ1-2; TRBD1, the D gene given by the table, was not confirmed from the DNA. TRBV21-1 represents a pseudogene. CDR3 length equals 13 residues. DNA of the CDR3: TGTGCCAGCAGCCAACAGGGGCACTATGGCTACACCTTC. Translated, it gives CASSQQGHYGYTF.

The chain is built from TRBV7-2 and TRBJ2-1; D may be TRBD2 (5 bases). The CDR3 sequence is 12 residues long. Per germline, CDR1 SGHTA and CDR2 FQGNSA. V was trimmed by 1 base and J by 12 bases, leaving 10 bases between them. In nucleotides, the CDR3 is TGTGCCAGCAGCTTAGAGACACGGGGGCAGTTCTTC. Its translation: CASSLETRGQFF. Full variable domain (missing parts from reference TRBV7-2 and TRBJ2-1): GAGVSQSPSNKVTEKGKDVELRCDPISGHTALYWYRQSLGQGLEFLIYFQGNSAPDKSGLPSDRFSAERTGGSVSTLTIQRTQQEDSAVYLCASSLETRGQFFGPGTRLTVL.

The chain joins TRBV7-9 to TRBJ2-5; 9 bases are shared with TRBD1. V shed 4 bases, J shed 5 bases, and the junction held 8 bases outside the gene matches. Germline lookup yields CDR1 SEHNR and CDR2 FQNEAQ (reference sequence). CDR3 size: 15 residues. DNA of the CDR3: TGTGCCAGCAGCTCGCGGACAGGGGCCCGGGAGACCCAGTACTTC. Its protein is CASSSRTGARETQYF.